The 22 T cell receptor beta chains below all came from one sample that was sequenced in a study of beta chain features in type 1 diabetes. Study-wide points: TCRB CDR3 length was moderately but significantly reduced in all four CD4+ subsets of Type 1 diabetes patients.

Investigators reverse transcribed all isolated RNA, so they sequenced expressed TCRB transcripts. Assay: immunoSEQ multiplex PCR; the TCRdb copy retains only in-frame clones and omits some. The sample has 250,000 or so clones, about 14% seen once. Their antigens are not known. Sequenced input: naive CD4+ T cells from blood. Every receptor here comes from a man aged 30-40 years with type 1 diabetes.

The CDR3 protein is CASSDIVNYGYTF. CDR3 bases: TGTGCCAGCAGTGATATTGTGAACTATGGCTACACCTTC. The rearrangement uses TRBV2 and TRBJ1-2; D is unclear. Germline values: CDR1 SNHLY, CDR2 FYNNEI. V lost 3 bases to trimming and J lost 2 bases, with 7 bases between them. CDR3 length equals 13 residues.

The rearrangement uses TRBV29-1 and TRBJ2-1; 11 bases align to TRBD2. V gave up 5 bases and J gave up 8 bases; unmatched junction bases: 8. The CDR3 totals 14 residues. Looked up from germline, CDR1 is SQVTM and CDR2 is ANQGSEA. In nucleotides, the CDR3 is TGCAGCGTTCCAGAAATAGCGGGGGGGTATGAGCAGTTCTTC. Encoded protein: CSVPEIAGGYEQFF.

The V gene is TRBV19, the J gene TRBJ1-5; a weak D match, TRBD1 (6 bases). Germline CDR1 reads LNHDA; CDR2 reads SQIVND (reference sequence). The V end lost 5 bases, the J end lost 9 bases, and 17 bases lay between the germline ends. CDR3 length equals 14 residues. For the CDR3, the DNA is TGTGCCAGTAGTTTACGACAGGATCTTCGGCCCCAGCATTTT. Protein product: CASSLRQDLRPQHF.

The rearrangement joins TRBV27 to TRBJ2-4, with TRBD2 matching over 7 bases. CDR1 is MNHEY and CDR2 is SMNVEV in the germline V gene (reference sequence). The CDR3 runs to 13 residues. V lost 10 bases to trimming and J lost 8 bases; unmatched junction nucleotides: 11. CDR3 region: CATAIWGGYIQYF. The CDR3 DNA sequence: TGTGCCACCGCAATTTGGGGAGGGTACATTCAGTACTTC.

This chain links TRBV27 with TRBJ2-1; 10 bases are shared with TRBD2. The CDR3 runs to 18 residues. Looked up from germline, CDR1 is MNHEY and CDR2 is SMNVEV (reference sequence). The trim removed 3 bases at V and 3 bases at J, leaving 11 bases unmatched. The CDR3 sequence is CASSFSSGGRYFYNEQFF. For the CDR3, the DNA is TGTGCCAGCAGTTTCTCTAGCGGGGGACGATATTTCTACAATGAGCAGTTCTTC.

The chain is built from TRBV27 and TRBJ2-1, with 9 bases matching TRBD2. The CDR3 sequence is 15 residues long. Looked up from germline, CDR1 is MNHEY and CDR2 is SMNVEV (reference sequence). J lost 6 bases, V lost 4 bases, and 7 bases had no gene match. This chain's CDR3 is CASSYSSGIGNEQFF. The CDR3, as DNA: TGTGCCAGCAGTTATTCTAGCGGGATCGGCAATGAGCAGTTCTTC.

This clone was counted a few times. The V and J genes are TRBV2 and TRBJ1-6, with 8 bases that match TRBD1. V lost 8 bases, J lost 7 bases, and 7 bases stayed unmatched. Germline V lookup: CDR1 SNHLY, CDR2 FYNNEI. The length of the CDR3 is 14 residues. The CDR3 sequence is CASGDRGGNSPLHF. CDR3 coding DNA: TGTGCCAGCGGCGACAGGGGAGGGAATTCACCCCTCCACTTT.

This clone was seen only a few times. The chain uses TRBV7-9 and TRBJ1-1; D call uncertain. Trimming shortened V by 2 bases and J by 3 bases, and 16 bases separated the two germline ends. The CDR3 contains 16 residues. Germline CDR1 and CDR2: SEHNR and FQNEAQ (reference sequence). The CDR3 sequence is CASSLSPQLADTEAFF. The CDR3 DNA reads TGTGCCAGCAGCTTAAGCCCGCAACTCGCGGACACTGAAGCTTTCTTT.

This sequence joins TRBV4-1 and TRBJ2-5; 8 bases line up with TRBD1. The V segment lost 3 bases and the J segment 5 bases; nucleotides outside the gene matches: 11. CDR3 size: 16 residues. Per the germline V gene, CDR1 is MGHRA and CDR2 is YSYEKL. CDR3 bases: TGCGCCAGCAGCCACCTGGGACAGGTTAACGAGGAGACCCAGTACTTC. Translating it yields CASSHLGQVNEETQYF.

This clone was seen only a few times. V gene TRBV7-8 combines with J gene TRBJ1-5, with D possibly TRBD1 on 6 matching bases. The CDR3 spans 16 residues. From germline, CDR1 is SGHVS and CDR2 FQNEAQ. The ends were cut back, 1 base at V and 4 bases at J, with 14 bases in the middle. Here the CDR3 reads CASSLGGRERNQPQHF. The DNA of the CDR3 is TGTGCCAGCAGCTTAGGGGGGCGCGAAAGGAATCAGCCCCAGCATTTT.

This clone has only a few counts. This rearrangement joins TRBV6-5 to TRBJ1-1; a weak D match, TRBD1 (5 bases). The germline gives CDR1 MNHEY, CDR2 SVGAGI. CDR3 length: 12 amino acids. The V end lost 6 bases, the J end lost 5 bases, and 10 bases lay between the germline ends. CDR3 nucleotides: TGTGCCAGCAGCCGGGGGGAGACTGAAGCTTTCTTT. It is translated as CASSRGETEAFF.

The V gene is TRBV5-1, the J gene TRBJ2-3, with 8 bases lining up with TRBD2. V shed 5 bases, J shed 4 bases, and the junction held 12 bases outside the gene matches. The CDR3 contains 16 residues. Per germline, CDR1 SGHRS and CDR2 YFSETQ. CDR3 amino acids: CASSSRAGATPDTQYF. CDR3 DNA sequence: TGCGCCAGCAGTTCGCGAGCGGGAGCAACTCCAGATACGCAGTATTTT.

The sample holds a few counts of this clone. The rearrangement joins TRBV29-1 to TRBJ2-5; D possibly corresponds to TRBD1 (6 bases). Germline V gene sequence: CDR1 SQVTM, CDR2 ANQGSEA. The CDR3 loop spans 15 amino acids. V shed 1 base and J shed 1 base, with 13 bases lying between them. CDR3 coding DNA: TGCAGCGTTGAAGGAGGGACACCATTCCAAGAGACCCAGTACTTC. It is translated as CSVEGGTPFQETQYF.

This clone has only a few counts. V gene TRBV5-1 combines with J gene TRBJ2-2; D may be TRBD2 (6 bases). CDR1 and CDR2 from the germline V gene are SGHRS and YFSETQ. Trimming removed 5 bases at V and 6 bases at J, with 17 bases between. The CDR3 spans 15 residues. The CDR3 DNA follows: TGCGCCAGCAGTCCGCCTTTCGCGGGATCCGGGGAGCTGTTTTTT. This sequence encodes CASSPPFAGSGELFF.

There are a few counts of this clone. This sequence joins TRBV30 and TRBJ1-1; 7 bases are shared with TRBD1. The CDR3 is 12 residues long. V was clipped by 4 bases and J by 7 bases; unmatched bases: 6. Germline CDR1 is GTSNPN and CDR2 is SVGIG (reference sequence). CDR3 amino acids: CAWTKGAGEAFF. CDR3 in DNA: TGTGCCTGGACAAAGGGGGCGGGTGAAGCTTTCTTT.

In its sample, this clone was seen a few times. This sample also contains other DNA sequences that code for the same CDR3. The chain combines TRBV9 with TRBJ2-5; TRBD2 aligns across 11 bases. Germline-derived CDR1 and CDR2 are SGDLS and YYNGEE. The trim removed 0 bases at V and 5 bases at J, leaving 6 bases unmatched. The length of the CDR3 is 16 residues. The CDR3 sequence: CASSVEGTSGGETQYF. The CDR3, as DNA: TGTGCCAGCAGCGTAGAGGGGACTAGCGGCGGGGAGACCCAGTACTTC.

The rearrangement uses TRBV5-4 and TRBJ2-3, with a tentative D call TRBD1 (5 bases). V was cut by 3 bases and J by 1 base, with 12 bases left in between. Germline CDR1 SGHNT, CDR2 YYREEE (reference sequence). The CDR3 runs 15 residues. The DNA of the CDR3 is TGTGCCAGCAGCTCCAGGGTTGGGGGCACAGATACGCAGTATTTT. It translates to CASSSRVGGTDTQYF.

This rearrangement joins TRBV6-1 to TRBJ2-5, with D perhaps matching TRBD1 (6 bases). The CDR3 loop spans 11 amino acids. Trimming left V 4 bases short and J 7 bases short, with 7 bases between. Germline V CDR1 and CDR2: MNHNS, SASEGT. The CDR3 loop is CASSGGGTQYF. The CDR3 DNA sequence: TGTGCCAGCAGTGGAGGGGGGACCCAGTACTTC.

The chain combines TRBV6-6 with TRBJ1-2, with 8 bases fitting TRBD1. The germline gives CDR1 MNHNY, CDR2 SVGAGI (reference sequence). V dropped 5 bases and J dropped 4; count of bases not matched to a gene: 3. The CDR3 covers 13 residues. The CDR3 loop reads CASSQTGGYGYTF. CDR3 in DNA: TGTGCCAGCAGTCAAACAGGGGGCTATGGCTACACCTTC.

V and J are TRBV30 and TRBJ2-2; 10 positions match TRBD2. The CDR3 covers 14 residues. V lost 4 bases and J lost 4; bases outside the gene matches: 3. The germline CDR1 and CDR2 sequences are GTSNPN and SVGIG (reference sequence). CDR3 region: CAWTSGSSTGELFF. The CDR3 DNA is TGTGCCTGGACTAGCGGGAGTTCCACCGGGGAGCTGTTTTTT.

J is TRBJ2-5 and V is TRBV19; D might be TRBD2 (6 bases). CDR3 size: 15 residues. V lost 2 bases to trimming and J lost 5 bases, with 15 bases between them. Per the germline V gene, CDR1 is LNHDA and CDR2 is SQIVND (reference sequence). The chain's CDR3 is CASSIPRPSGETQYF. CDR3 nucleotides: TGTGCCAGTAGTATACCGCGACCCAGCGGGGAGACCCAGTACTTC.

J is TRBJ2-2 and V is TRBV2; D may be TRBD1 (6 bases). The CDR3 consists of 14 residues. Germline V gene sequence: CDR1 SNHLY, CDR2 FYNNEI. Between the trimmed V and J ends, which lost 7 bases and 4 bases, there was a span of 13 bases. The CDR3 is CASKRTVGTGELFF. For the CDR3, the DNA is TGTGCCAGCAAAAGGACAGTCGGCACCGGGGAGCTGTTTTTT.